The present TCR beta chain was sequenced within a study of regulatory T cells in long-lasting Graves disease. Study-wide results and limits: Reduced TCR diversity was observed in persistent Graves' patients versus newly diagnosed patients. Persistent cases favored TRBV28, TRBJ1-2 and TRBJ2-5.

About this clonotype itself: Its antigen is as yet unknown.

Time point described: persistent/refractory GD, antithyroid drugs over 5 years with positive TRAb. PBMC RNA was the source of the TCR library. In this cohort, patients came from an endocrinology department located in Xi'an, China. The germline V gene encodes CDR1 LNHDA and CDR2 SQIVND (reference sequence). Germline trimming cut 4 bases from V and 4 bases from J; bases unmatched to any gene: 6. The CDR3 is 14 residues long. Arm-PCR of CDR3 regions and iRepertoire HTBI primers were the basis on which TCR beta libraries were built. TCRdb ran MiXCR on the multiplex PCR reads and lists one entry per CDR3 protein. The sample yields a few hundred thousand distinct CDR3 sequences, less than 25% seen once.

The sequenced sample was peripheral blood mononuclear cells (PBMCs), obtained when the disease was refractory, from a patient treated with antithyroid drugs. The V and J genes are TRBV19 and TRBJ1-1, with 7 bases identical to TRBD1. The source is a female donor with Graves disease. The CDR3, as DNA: TGTGCCAGTAGTAACGAGGGGGCGGGCACTGAAGCTTTCTTT. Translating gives CASSNEGAGTEAFF.